This entry lists 14 T cell receptor beta chains sequenced from one sample in a study of T cells after yellow fever vaccination. TCRdb itself ran the 5' RACE reads through MiXCR, one entry per CDR3 protein. The table records about 160,000 distinct CDR3 sequences, 6% to 7.5% of them present only once. The sequencing here drew on CD4+ T cells sorted from PBMCs, taken about 5 days after the first yellow fever vaccination. Receptors were obtained from a man aged 18-30 years who received the YFV17D yellow fever vaccine.

This chain links TRBV11-1 with TRBJ1-1, with a tentative D call TRBD1 (6 bases). V shed 3 bases and J shed 8 bases, with 28 bases lying between them. The length of the CDR3 is 18 residues. Germline CDR1 and CDR2: SGHAT and FQDESV (reference sequence). CDR3 bases: TGTGCCAGCAGCTTCTTTCGGGGGGGACACCCCCCTGCCCAGGAAGCTTTCTTT. Translation: CASSFFRGGHPPAQEAFF.

This clonotype was recorded a few times. J is TRBJ1-5 and V is TRBV7-8; 8 bases match TRBD1. After removal of 2 bases from V and 6 bases from J, the junction contained 9 bases not matched to a gene. The V gene's germline CDR1 is SGHVS and CDR2 FQNEAQ. This CDR3 region has 16 residues. The CDR3: CASSLQGALSGQPQHF. In DNA, the CDR3 is TGTGCCAGCAGCTTACAGGGGGCGCTTTCTGGTCAGCCCCAGCATTTT.

At least ten counts were recorded for this clonotype. This chain uses TRBV7-2 with TRBJ2-2, with D perhaps being TRBD1 or TRBD2 (6 bases each). Germline assignment: CDR1 SGHTA and CDR2 FQGNSA. The CDR3 loop spans 17 amino acids. Trimming stripped 5 bases from V and 1 base from J, with 17 bases between. The chain's CDR3 is CASSPRSGARNTGELFF. In nucleotides, the CDR3 is TGTGCCAGCAGCCCAAGGTCGGGGGCCCGGAACACCGGGGAGCTGTTTTTT.

The chain is built from TRBV7-6 and TRBJ2-3; 10 bases are a match to TRBD2. V was clipped by 6 bases and J by 2 bases; unmatched bases: 8. The CDR3 runs 16 residues. From germline, CDR1 is SGHVS and CDR2 FNYEAQ. The CDR3 DNA reads TGTGCCAGCAGTCAACTAGCGGGGAGTTCCACAGATACGCAGTATTTT. It is translated as CASSQLAGSSTDTQYF.

This clonotype was picked up a small number of times. The V call is TRBV12-5, the J call TRBJ2-7; no reliable D call. Trimming pared 7 bases from V and 6 bases from J, leaving 25 bases between. The CDR3 covers 16 residues. CDR1 and CDR2 (germline): LGHNT, FRNRAP. The chain's CDR3 is CASAVQAWCGTAEQYV. In DNA form, the CDR3 reads TGTGCTAGTGCCGTCCAGGCCTGGTGCGGCACCGCCGAGCAGTACGTC.

In this sample, this clonotype turned up many times. CDR3 coding DNA: TGTGCCAGCAGCGCGACTAGCGTATCATTGGGGAAGCAGTTCTTC. Translated, it gives CASSATSVSLGKQFF. The chain links TRBV7-2 to TRBJ2-1; 8 positions match TRBD2. This CDR3 region has 15 residues. Germline assignment: CDR1 SGHTA and CDR2 FQGNSA. J gave up 11 bases and V 5 bases, and 14 bases lay outside the gene matches. The full variable domain, rest sourced from reference TRBV7-2 and TRBJ2-1, is GAGVSQSPSNKVTEKGKDVELRCDPISGHTALYWYRQSLGQGLEFLIYFQGNSAPDKSGLPSDRFSAERTGGSVSTLTIQRTQQEDSAVYLCASSATSVSLGKQFFGPGTRLTVL.

This clonotype appeared many times. The J gene is TRBJ2-5, the V gene TRBV5-1; possibly TRBD1 or TRBD2 for D (5 bases each). V lost 3 bases and J lost 5, with 8 bases in between. The CDR3 runs to 12 residues. Looked up from germline, CDR1 is SGHRS and CDR2 is YFSETQ. CDR3 DNA: TGCGCCAGCAGCTCGGGGCAGGAGACCCAGTACTTC. Amino acids: CASSSGQETQYF.

There are many counts of this clonotype. The chain employs TRBV4-1 and TRBJ2-5, with D perhaps TRBD2 (5 bases). Trimming removed 1 base at V and 2 bases at J, with 14 bases between. Germline CDR1 is MGHRA and CDR2 is YSYEKL. CDR3 length: 16 residues. CDR3 region: CASSQVGGPAQETQYF. The CDR3 DNA reads as TGCGCCAGCAGCCAAGTTGGCGGGCCAGCTCAAGAGACCCAGTACTTC.

This clonotype was detected many times. The J gene is TRBJ1-6, the V gene TRBV18; no definite D call. Trimming removed 3 bases from V and 8 bases from J, with 8 bases in between. CDR1 and CDR2 (germline): KGHSH, LQKENI. There are 13 residues in the CDR3. Written as DNA, the CDR3 is TGTGCCAGCTCACCCGGGCTAGATTCACCCCTCCACTTT. It codes for CASSPGLDSPLHF.

This clonotype occurred a few times. The chain joins TRBV5-1 to TRBJ1-6; D is undetermined. The germline gives CDR1 SGHRS, CDR2 YFSETQ. The ends were cut back, 9 bases at V and 7 bases at J, with 11 bases in the middle. The CDR3 is 12 residues long. The CDR3 nucleotides are TGCGCCAAGAAGAGTAGGAATTCACCCCTCCACTTT. Encoded protein: CAKKSRNSPLHF.

This clonotype was observed a handful of times. A read error is possible here, since a much larger clone lies one base away. The rearrangement links TRBV12-3 or TRBV12-4 to TRBJ1-5; D is unclear. Trimming took off 1 base at V and 6 bases at J, with 4 bases between the two ends. The CDR3 has 12 amino acids. CDR3 in amino acids: CASSLGVQPQHF. The CDR3, as DNA: TGTGCCAGCAGTTTAGGGGTTCAGCCCCAGCATTTT.

There are many counts of this clonotype. This chain joins TRBV7-2 and TRBJ2-1; D is uncertain. Trimming shortened V by 5 bases and J by 6 bases, and 17 bases separated the two germline ends. The CDR3 sequence is 15 residues long. Germline lookup yields CDR1 SGHTA and CDR2 FQGNSA. CDR3 protein: CASSPYMGNSNEQFF. Here the CDR3 DNA reads TGTGCCAGCAGCCCGTACATGGGGAATTCCAATGAGCAGTTCTTC. The full variable domain, in which reference TRBV7-2 and TRBJ2-1 provide the parts outside the CDR3, is GAGVSQSPSNKVTEKGKDVELRCDPISGHTALYWYRQSLGQGLEFLIYFQGNSAPDKSGLPSDRFSAERTGGSVSTLTIQRTQQEDSAVYLCASSPYMGNSNEQFFGPGTRLTVL.

This clonotype has a handful of counts. This chain joins TRBV7-9 and TRBJ2-5; weak D call: TRBD1 (5 bases). This CDR3 region has 16 residues. Trimming left V 4 bases short and J 5 bases short, with 20 bases between. Germline-derived CDR1 and CDR2 are SEHNR and FQNEAQ (reference sequence). CDR3 residues: CASSSRVGQKRETQYF. CDR3 nucleotides: TGTGCCAGCAGCTCCCGGGTCGGACAAAAAAGGGAGACCCAGTACTTC. Full variable domain (rest looked up from reference TRBV7-9 and TRBJ2-5): DTGVSQNPRHKITKRGQNVTFRCDPISEHNRLYWYRQTLGQGPEFLTYFQNEAQLEKSRLLSDRFSAERPKGSFSTLEIQRTEQGDSAMYLCASSSRVGQKRETQYFGPGTRLLVL.

This clonotype has just a few counts. The chain couples TRBV19 to TRBJ2-7; the D is unclear. The germline V gene has CDR1 LNHDA and CDR2 SQIVND (reference sequence). CDR3 size: 13 residues. Trimming took off 5 bases at V and 2 bases at J, with 10 bases between the two ends. DNA of the CDR3: TGTGCCAGTAGTCCACGACTCACCTACGAGCAGTACTTC. Translation gives CASSPRLTYEQYF.